This T cell receptor (beta chain) was captured in a study of T cell changes during pregnancy in multiple sclerosis. Measured with immunoSEQ multiplex PCR; TCRdb has only the in-frame clones, and not every one. The sample gives roughly 80,000 clones, 85% to 95% of which show up once; roughly 2.6% is in the top ten. Germline V gene data show CDR1 as SGDLS and CDR2 as YYNGEE. The CDR3 extends over 13 amino acids. The ends lost 3 bases at V and 3 bases at J; junction bases unmatched: 3. The material was peripheral blood, obtained after pregnancy. This sequence was found in a female donor in good health, enrolled as a control in a pregnancy study. The chain combines TRBV9 with TRBJ2-7, with 7 positions matching TRBD2. For the CDR3, the DNA is TGTGCCAGCAGCGCCGGGACTAACTACGAGCAGTACTTC. Translating it yields CASSAGTNYEQYF.